This entry features one TCR beta chain sequence. A junction end diverges from the germline sequence, so it may reflect a read error. The data were obtained in a study of tumor-infiltrating lymphocytes in primary liver carcinoma. The authors made TCR beta cDNA from about 500 ng total RNA with a constant-region primer. The TCR beta library was amplified through three nested multiplex PCR rounds in a modified ARM-PCR procedure. TRBV1-TRBV30 forward primers and a C-beta reverse primer were used in the first two PCR rounds, which each ran for about 10 cycles. MiXCR, applied by TCRdb to the multiplex PCR reads, yields one record per CDR3 protein. This table holds about 21,000 distinct CDR3 sequences, approximately 79% found once. The CDR3 is 15 residues long. Germline CDR1 reads SEHNR; CDR2 reads FQNEAQ (reference sequence). Each 20-30 mg portion of unsorted bulk tissue served as the source for co-extraction of RNA and DNA. Sampling was performed at five separate regions of each tumor.

The gene calls are TRBV7-9 and TRBJ2-7; 9 bases agree with TRBD2. Input material: liver tumor tissue from sampling region 1. Subset reported: tumor region T1, superior pole. This TCR derives from a woman aged 30 to 39 with primary liver carcinoma and hepatitis B virus infection. The CDR3: CSSSLGLAAPYEQYF. For the CDR3, the DNA is TGTTCCAGCAGCTTGGGACTAGCCGCGCCTTACGAGCAGTATTTC.